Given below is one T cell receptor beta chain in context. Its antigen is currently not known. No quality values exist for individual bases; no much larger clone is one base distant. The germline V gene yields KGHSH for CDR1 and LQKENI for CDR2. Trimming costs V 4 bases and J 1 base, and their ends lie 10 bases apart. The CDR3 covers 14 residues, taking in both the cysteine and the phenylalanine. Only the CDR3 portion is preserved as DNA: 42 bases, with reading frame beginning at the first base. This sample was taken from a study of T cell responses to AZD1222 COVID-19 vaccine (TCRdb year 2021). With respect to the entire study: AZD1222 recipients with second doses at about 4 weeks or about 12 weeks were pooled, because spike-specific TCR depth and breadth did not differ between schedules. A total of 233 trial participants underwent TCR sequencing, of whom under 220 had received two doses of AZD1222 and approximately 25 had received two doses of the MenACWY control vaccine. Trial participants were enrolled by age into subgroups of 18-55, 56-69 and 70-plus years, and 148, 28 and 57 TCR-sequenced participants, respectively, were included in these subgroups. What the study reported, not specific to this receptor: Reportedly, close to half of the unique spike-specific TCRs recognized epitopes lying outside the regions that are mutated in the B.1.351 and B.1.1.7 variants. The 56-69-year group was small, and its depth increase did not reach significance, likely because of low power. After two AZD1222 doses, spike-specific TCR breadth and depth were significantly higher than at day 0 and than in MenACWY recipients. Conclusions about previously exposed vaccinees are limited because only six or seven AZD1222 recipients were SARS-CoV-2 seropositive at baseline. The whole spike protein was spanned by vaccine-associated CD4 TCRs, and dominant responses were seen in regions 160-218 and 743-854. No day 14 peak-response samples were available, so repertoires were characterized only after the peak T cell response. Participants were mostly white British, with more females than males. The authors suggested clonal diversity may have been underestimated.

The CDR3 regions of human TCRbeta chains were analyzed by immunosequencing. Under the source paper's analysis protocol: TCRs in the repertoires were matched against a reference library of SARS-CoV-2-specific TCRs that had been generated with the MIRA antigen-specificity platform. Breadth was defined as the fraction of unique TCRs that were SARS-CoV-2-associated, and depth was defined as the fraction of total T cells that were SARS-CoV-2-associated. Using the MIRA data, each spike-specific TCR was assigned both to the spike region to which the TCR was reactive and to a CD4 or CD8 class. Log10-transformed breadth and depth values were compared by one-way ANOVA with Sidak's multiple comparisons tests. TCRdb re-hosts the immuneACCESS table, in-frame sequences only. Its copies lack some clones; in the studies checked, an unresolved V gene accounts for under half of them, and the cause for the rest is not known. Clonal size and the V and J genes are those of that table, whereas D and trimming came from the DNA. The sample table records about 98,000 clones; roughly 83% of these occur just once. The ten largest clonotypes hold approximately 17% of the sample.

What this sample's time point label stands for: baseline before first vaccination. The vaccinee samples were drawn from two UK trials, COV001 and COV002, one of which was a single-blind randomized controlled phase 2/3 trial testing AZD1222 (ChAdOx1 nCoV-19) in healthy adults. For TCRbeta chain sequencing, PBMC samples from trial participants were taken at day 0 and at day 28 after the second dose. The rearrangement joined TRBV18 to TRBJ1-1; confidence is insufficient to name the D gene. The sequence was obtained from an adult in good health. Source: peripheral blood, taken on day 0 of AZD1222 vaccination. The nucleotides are TGTGCCAGCTCACTGAGCATGGGGAACACTGAAGCTTTCTTT. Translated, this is CASSLSMGNTEAFF.